The present T cell receptor beta chain was sequenced within a study of cytomegalovirus exposure and HLA in healthy donors. Study-wide background: A previous analysis identified approximately 120 million unique TCR beta sequences derived from some 200 million T cells.

Study-wide findings and caveats: There were a few CMV-associated chains whose specificity for CMV antigens was confirmed in vitro.

Both 60 Vbeta primers and 13 Jbeta primers went into the PCR. The assay was immunoSEQ multiplex PCR, and TCRdb's table has in-frame clones only and misses some. This table holds around 92,000 clones, around 76% found once. Concerning this clone: Antigen unknown.

V lost 1 base and J 2 bases, leaving 3 bases between the germline ends. This CDR3 is built from 13 residues. Germline CDR1 and CDR2: SGHTA and FQGNSA. The receptor comes from a human donor in good health. The sequenced sample was PBMCs. The genes are TRBV7-2 and TRBJ1-3; D is ambiguous. The CDR3 coding sequence is TGTGCCAGCAGCTTAGGTACTGGAAACACCATATATTTT. Translated: CASSLGTGNTIYF.